The 23 T cell receptor beta chains below come from one sample, sequenced in a study of beta chain features in type 1 diabetes (dated by TCRdb to between 2017 and 2018). The method was the immunoSEQ multiplex PCR assay. All of the isolated RNA was reverse transcribed with the High Capacity cDNA Reverse Transcription Kit, so expressed TCRB transcripts were sequenced. The table comes from immuneACCESS by way of TCRdb, which keeps in-frame sequences with V and J called. Part of the clones is missing from these tables; in studies checked, under half for an unresolved V gene and the rest for unknown reasons. The sample contains tens of thousands of clones, about a third of them found a single time. 0.4% to 0.45% of the sample rests with the top ten. The sample comprised stem cell memory CD4+ T cells from blood. This specimen's cell subset or site label, interpreted: stem cell-like memory CD4+ T cells. All receptors derive from a woman aged 18-30 years in good health.

The J gene is TRBJ2-5, the V gene TRBV4-2, with TRBD2 as a possible D gene (7 bases). The CDR3 is 16 amino acids. Germline CDR1 reads LGHNA; CDR2 reads YNFKEQ. Trimming stripped 1 base from V and 2 bases from J, with 14 bases between. The CDR3 nucleotides read TGTGCCAGCAGCCAAGGTGCGGGGGCCACTCAAGAGACCCAGTACTTC. It codes for CASSQGAGATQETQYF.

This clone was counted between two and nine times. This chain uses TRBV2 with TRBJ1-1, with D unresolved. V was trimmed by 7 bases and J by 4 bases, leaving 10 bases between them. Germline loops: CDR1 SNHLY, CDR2 FYNNEI. CDR3 length: 12 amino acids. CDR3 nucleotide sequence: TGTGCCAGCATGCGCTCACCCACTGAAGCTTTCTTT. It is translated as CASMRSPTEAFF.

Only a few counts were recorded for this clone. V and J are TRBV18 and TRBJ1-1, with D unresolved. Germline V gene data show CDR1 as KGHSH and CDR2 as LQKENI. Trimming left V 3 bases short and J 8 bases short, with 10 bases between. The CDR3 extends over 12 amino acids. The CDR3 DNA sequence: TGTGCCAGCTCACCGGCCTACGGGGAAGCTTTCTTT. Its protein product is CASSPAYGEAFF.

This clone was seen a few times. The chain links TRBV11-2 to TRBJ2-5; 7 bases map to TRBD2. Trimming took 6 bases from V and 2 from J; bases not matched to a gene: 12. Germline V CDR1 and CDR2: SGHAT, FQNNGV. The CDR3 loop spans 16 amino acids. CDR3 DNA sequence: TGTGCCAGCAGACGCCCCGGGGAGGGAAAACAAGAGACCCAGTACTTC. Translated, it gives CASRRPGEGKQETQYF. Complete variable domain (other parts from reference TRBV11-2 and TRBJ2-5): EAGVAQSPRYKIIEKRQSVAFWCNPISGHATLYWYQQILGQGPKLLIQFQNNGVVDDSQLPKDRFSAERLKGVDSTLKIQPAKLEDSAVYLCASRRPGEGKQETQYFGPGTRLLVL.

This chain uses TRBV11-3 with TRBJ2-3, with D possibly being TRBD1 (6 bases). Germline assignment: CDR1 SGHNT and CDR2 YENEEA. V dropped 2 bases and J dropped 1 base, with 7 bases sitting between them. CDR3 length equals 14 residues. The CDR3 loop is CASSLSGGTDTQYF. Here the CDR3 DNA reads TGTGCCAGCAGCTTATCAGGGGGCACAGATACGCAGTATTTT.

This clone was observed a handful of times. The chain employs TRBV19 and TRBJ1-1; D gene uncertain. Germline V CDR1 and CDR2: LNHDA, SQIVND (reference sequence). This CDR3 contains 13 residues. Trimming cost V 5 bases and J 1 base, with 8 bases left between them. The CDR3 DNA is TGTGCCAGTAGTTACAGAGAGAACACTGAAGCTTTCTTT. Its protein is CASSYRENTEAFF.

A few counts support this clone. This chain links TRBV4-2 with TRBJ2-2; the D gene is possibly TRBD2 (6 bases). There are 15 residues in the CDR3. Trimming left V 2 bases short and J 5 bases short, with 12 bases between. Germline V CDR1 and CDR2: LGHNA, YNFKEQ. Written as DNA, the CDR3 is TGTGCCAGCAGCCAATTCGGAGGGAAGACCGGGGAGCTGTTTTTT. This encodes CASSQFGGKTGELFF.

In its sample, this clone was seen a few times. This chain joins TRBV10-3 and TRBJ2-7, with 13 positions matching TRBD2. There are 14 residues in the CDR3. The junction had 7 bases not matched to a gene; V was cut back by 11 bases and J by 3 bases. Germline V gene lookup returns CDR1 ENHRY and CDR2 SYGVKD. CDR3 protein: CAASGTSGNYEQYF. CDR3 in DNA: TGTGCCGCTTCTGGGACTAGCGGGAACTACGAGCAGTACTTC.

The rearrangement links TRBV30 to TRBJ2-7; perhaps TRBD1 as D (5 bases). In germline, CDR1 is GTSNPN, CDR2 SVGIG (reference sequence). The CDR3 contains 13 residues. V gave up 1 base and J gave up 1 base, with 8 bases separating them. CDR3 residues: CAWSAYRSYEQYF. In nucleotides, the CDR3 is TGTGCCTGGAGTGCCTACAGGTCCTACGAGCAGTACTTC.

This clone was seen only a few times. V is TRBV7-2 and J is TRBJ1-1, with D perhaps TRBD1 (5 bases). The CDR3 has 14 residues. Germline values: CDR1 SGHTA, CDR2 FQGNSA. The V gene lost 4 bases and the J gene lost 3 bases, with 12 bases spanning the gap. CDR3 region: CASSSQGWDTEAFF. CDR3 nucleotides: TGTGCCAGCAGCTCCCAGGGCTGGGACACTGAAGCTTTCTTT. Supplemented by reference TRBV7-2 and TRBJ1-1, the full variable domain reads GAGVSQSPSNKVTEKGKDVELRCDPISGHTALYWYRQSLGQGLEFLIYFQGNSAPDKSGLPSDRFSAERTGGSVSTLTIQRTQQEDSAVYLCASSSQGWDTEAFFGQGTRLTVV.

This clone was counted a few times. The chain combines TRBV11-2 with TRBJ2-2; 11 bases are shared with TRBD2. CDR3 length: 16 amino acids. Germline V lookup: CDR1 SGHAT, CDR2 FQNNGV. V shed 5 bases, J shed 5 bases, and the junction held 7 bases outside the gene matches. DNA of the CDR3: TGTGCCAGCAGCCCACTAGCGGGAGTAAATACCGGGGAGCTGTTTTTT. Its translation is CASSPLAGVNTGELFF.

This chain uses TRBV11-2 with TRBJ2-7; D uncertain. V lost 5 bases to trimming and J lost 10 bases, with 18 bases between them. Germline CDR1 is SGHAT and CDR2 is FQNNGV. The CDR3 runs to 13 residues. Here the CDR3 DNA reads TGTGCCAGCAGCCCTAATTCTCGAGATCGTCAGTACTTC. Protein: CASSPNSRDRQYF.

This clone was found a few times. This chain links TRBV7-8 with TRBJ2-7; 9 positions match TRBD1. The V gene's germline CDR1 is SGHVS and CDR2 FQNEAQ. The CDR3 loop spans 17 amino acids. V shed 1 base, J shed 2 bases, and the junction held 9 bases outside the gene matches. The CDR3 sequence is CASSLVWPGDRAYEQYF. The CDR3 region has the DNA TGTGCCAGCAGCTTAGTCTGGCCAGGGGACAGGGCCTACGAGCAGTACTTC.

This chain links TRBV2 with TRBJ2-1; weak D call: TRBD2 (6 bases). Germline CDR1 SNHLY, CDR2 FYNNEI. Trimming stripped 8 bases from V and 0 bases from J, with 11 bases between. This CDR3 is 14 amino acids long. This CDR3 is CASGLPSSYNEQFF. CDR3 nucleotides: TGTGCCAGCGGACTACCTAGCTCCTACAATGAGCAGTTCTTC.

The chain links TRBV19 to TRBJ1-1, with 9 nucleotides matching TRBD1. This CDR3 is 15 amino acids long. V dropped 5 bases and J dropped 3; count of bases not matched to a gene: 7. Germline V CDR1 and CDR2: LNHDA, SQIVND (reference sequence). CDR3 region: CASSPRTGAYTEAFF. DNA of the CDR3: TGTGCCAGTAGTCCGAGGACAGGGGCCTACACTGAAGCTTTCTTT.

The V call is TRBV5-1, the J call TRBJ1-1; D not resolved. Germline loops: CDR1 SGHRS, CDR2 YFSETQ. The ends were cut back, 3 bases at V and 3 bases at J, with 12 bases in the middle. There are 14 residues in the CDR3. The DNA of the CDR3 is TGCGCCAGCAGCTCCCGCGGAGGACACACTGAAGCTTTCTTT. This translates into CASSSRGGHTEAFF.

The V and J genes are TRBV19 and TRBJ1-1; 7 bases align to TRBD1. Unmatched junction bases numbered 5, after V lost 5 bases and J lost 8 bases. Germline loops: CDR1 LNHDA, CDR2 SQIVND (reference sequence). The CDR3 contains 12 residues. The CDR3 region is CASSLGQREAFF. CDR3 coding DNA: TGTGCCAGTAGTTTGGGACAGCGCGAAGCTTTCTTT.

The chain employs TRBV5-6 and TRBJ1-1; D gene unclear. Germline values: CDR1 SGHDT, CDR2 YYEEEE. CDR3 size: 15 residues. V shed 4 bases and J shed 5 bases, with 18 bases lying between them. The chain's CDR3 is CASSPAGYAWTEAFF. The CDR3 DNA is TGTGCCAGCAGCCCTGCCGGGTATGCTTGGACTGAAGCTTTCTTT.

This clone was observed a few times. J is TRBJ1-1 and V is TRBV29-1; 7 bases map to TRBD1. The CDR3 length is 15 residues. The germline CDR1 and CDR2 sequences are SQVTM and ANQGSEA. The J segment lost 3 bases and the V segment lost 4 bases, leaving 11 bases of the junction unmatched. This CDR3 reads CSVAQTGRGDTEAFF. CDR3 DNA: TGCAGCGTTGCCCAGACAGGGAGAGGGGACACTGAAGCTTTCTTT.

The rearrangement links TRBV6-5 to TRBJ1-2, with D perhaps TRBD1 (6 bases). V lost 0 bases and J lost 5, with 13 bases in between. Germline loops: CDR1 MNHEY, CDR2 SVGAGI. The CDR3 loop spans 15 amino acids. The CDR3 loop is CASSYSGQGGYGYTF. As DNA, the CDR3 is TGTGCCAGCAGTTACTCGGGACAAGGGGGATATGGCTACACCTTC.

This clone was found a few times. This rearrangement joins TRBV5-1 to TRBJ2-7, with TRBD1 identical over 10 bases. After removal of 2 bases from V and 5 bases from J, the junction contained 4 bases not matched to a gene. This CDR3 has 14 amino acids. Germline CDR1 SGHRS, CDR2 YFSETQ. CDR3 region: CASSLGTGEDEQYF. The CDR3 DNA sequence: TGCGCCAGCAGCTTAGGGACAGGGGAGGACGAGCAGTACTTC. Full variable domain (remainder filled in from reference TRBV5-1 and TRBJ2-7): KAGVTQTPRYLIKTRGQQVTLSCSPISGHRSVSWYQQTPGQGLQFLFEYFSETQRNKGNFPGRFSGRQFSNSRSEMNVSTLELGDSALYLCASSLGTGEDEQYFGPGTRLTVT.

The genes are TRBV7-3 and TRBJ2-5; TRBD1 aligns across 7 bases. This CDR3 contains 13 residues. The V and J ends lost 5 bases and 4 bases, in that order; junction bases with no gene match: 4. Germline V lookup: CDR1 SGHTA, CDR2 FQGTGA. CDR3 region: CASSEGASETQYF. CDR3 nucleotide sequence: TGTGCCAGCAGCGAGGGGGCCTCAGAGACCCAGTACTTC.

The V call is TRBV10-2, the J call TRBJ2-1; TRBD2 agrees at 10 bases. The CDR3 sequence is 14 residues long. V trimming: 6 bases; J trimming: 9 bases; junction bases outside the gene matches: 8. Looked up from germline, CDR1 is WSHSY and CDR2 is SAAADI. CDR3 DNA: TGCGCCAGCAGCCTAGCGGGAGCCCGGGGTGAGCAGTTCTTC. Amino acid sequence: CASSLAGARGEQFF.